Following are 17 T cell receptor beta chains from one sample sequenced in a study of T cell changes during pregnancy in multiple sclerosis (dated by TCRdb to between 2018 and 2021). The library was obtained by the immunoSEQ multiplex PCR assay. TCRdb limited this immuneACCESS table to in-frame rearrangements with V and J called. A share of clones is missing; checked studies link under half to unresolved V genes, and the rest is unexplained. Recorded for this sample are more than 55,000 clones; approximately 92% of them occurred a single time. Of the sample, roughly 1.2% falls within the top ten clones. This material consisted of peripheral blood, taken in the third trimester of pregnancy. Receptors were obtained from a female donor with multiple sclerosis, enrolled in a pregnancy study.

A single count supports this clone. The chain combines TRBV19 with TRBJ1-4, with no clear D. In germline, CDR1 is LNHDA, CDR2 SQIVND (reference sequence). There are 16 residues in the CDR3. V was cut by 3 bases and J by 4 bases, with 15 bases left in between. The CDR3 DNA reads TGTGCCAGTAGTATTTTTTCGGGCGGACTTAATGAAAAACTGTTTTTT. Amino acid sequence: CASSIFSGGLNEKLFF.

V usage is TRBV7-4 and J usage is TRBJ1-1; TRBD1 might be the D (5 bases). Trimming took off 4 bases at V and 1 base at J, with 16 bases between the two ends. This CDR3 is built from 16 residues. Germline CDR1 is SGHVT and CDR2 is SQSDAQ. CDR3 amino acids: CASSSEGAGPNTEAFF. The CDR3 nucleotides are TGTGCCAGCAGCTCCGAAGGGGCAGGGCCGAACACTGAAGCTTTCTTT.

The V call is TRBV5-1, the J call TRBJ1-4; possibly TRBD1 for D (5 bases). CDR3 length: 14 amino acids. CDR1 SGHRS and CDR2 YFSETQ come from the germline V gene. Trimming removed 5 bases from V and 6 bases from J, with 14 bases in between. The chain's CDR3 is CASSRGGVDEKLFF. Here the CDR3 DNA reads TGCGCCAGCAGTCGCGGGGGGGTAGATGAAAAACTGTTTTTT.

This CDR3 is CASSVQGAGADGYTF. The CDR3 nucleotides read TGCGCCAGCAGCGTACAGGGGGCTGGGGCTGATGGCTACACCTTC. The chain couples TRBV5-1 to TRBJ1-2; 9 nucleotides match TRBD1. Germline V gene data show CDR1 as SGHRS and CDR2 as YFSETQ. V lost 4 bases to trimming and J lost 6 bases; unmatched junction nucleotides: 10. CDR3 length: 15 residues.

This clone was seen a handful of times. The CDR3 nucleotides are TGTGCCAGCAGTGAGACCGGGACAGTGGTTAACACTGAAGCTTTCTTT. Protein product: CASSETGTVVNTEAFF. The chain recombines TRBV6-1 with TRBJ1-1; the match to TRBD1 covers 7 bases. Germline V CDR1 and CDR2: MNHNS, SASEGT. There are 16 residues in the CDR3. V lost 3 bases and J lost 2; bases outside the gene matches: 9.

The chain uses TRBV28 and TRBJ2-3; D is unresolved. Trimming removed 6 bases from V and 4 bases from J, with 14 bases in between. This CDR3 comprises 14 residues. Germline V gene data show CDR1 as MDHEN and CDR2 as SYDVKM. CDR3 residues: CASRPRLKSDTQYF. The CDR3 region has the DNA TGTGCCAGCAGGCCGCGGTTGAAATCAGATACGCAGTATTTT.

V and J are TRBV7-6 and TRBJ2-2, with 12 positions matching TRBD1. The V gene end was trimmed by 4 bases and the J gene end by 7 bases; junction bases not matched to a gene: 4. Germline assignment: CDR1 SGHVS and CDR2 FNYEAQ. This CDR3 spans 15 amino acids. The CDR3 nucleotides read TGTGCCAGCAGCTGGGGACAGGGGGCTGACGGGGAGCTGTTTTTT. Amino acids: CASSWGQGADGELFF.

This chain uses TRBV27 with TRBJ2-1; no clear D. Germline loops: CDR1 MNHEY, CDR2 SMNVEV (reference sequence). This CDR3 spans 13 amino acids. Trimming took off 4 bases at V and 9 bases at J, with 13 bases between the two ends. The CDR3 here is CASSSLPSGEQFF. The CDR3 bases are TGTGCCAGCAGTTCCTTACCTAGTGGTGAGCAGTTCTTC.

The chain combines TRBV7-6 with TRBJ2-2; 8 nucleotides agree with TRBD2. Germline loops: CDR1 SGHVS, CDR2 FNYEAQ. This CDR3 has 15 residues. After removal of 3 bases from V and 10 bases from J, the junction contained 10 bases not matched to a gene. The CDR3 region is CASSFGSGREVELFF. The CDR3 DNA reads TGTGCCAGCAGCTTTGGTTCCGGGCGGGAGGTGGAGCTGTTTTTT.

The genes are TRBV5-6 and TRBJ2-5; 12 nucleotides align to TRBD2. Looked up from germline, CDR1 is SGHDT and CDR2 is YYEEEE. The CDR3 runs to 14 residues. J lost 4 bases, V lost 5 bases, and 3 bases had no gene match. CDR3 DNA: TGTGCCAGCAGTTCGGGACTAGCGGGAGAGACCCAGTACTTC. Translation: CASSSGLAGETQYF.

J is TRBJ1-5 and V is TRBV5-5, with D hard to call. The V gene's germline CDR1 is SGHKS and CDR2 YYEKEE (reference sequence). The CDR3 is made up of 13 amino acids. V shed 4 bases and J shed 9 bases, with 14 bases lying between them. The CDR3 DNA sequence: TGTGCCAGCAGCGACGGACGGGGATGGCCCCAGCATTTT. Its protein product is CASSDGRGWPQHF.

This chain joins TRBV4-2 and TRBJ2-4, with TRBD1 matching 8 bases. With V trimmed by 0 bases and J by 9 bases, 4 bases remained unmatched. Germline V gives CDR1 LGHNA, CDR2 YNFKEQ. The CDR3 is 14 amino acids. CDR3 in DNA: TGTGCCAGCAGCCAAGAGACAGGGGAAGGCATTCAGTACTTC. Residues: CASSQETGEGIQYF.

The chain carries TRBV30 and TRBJ1-3, with 9 bases identical to TRBD1. The V gene end was trimmed by 2 bases and the J gene end by 2 bases; junction bases not matched to a gene: 10. This CDR3 is 17 amino acids long. Germline V CDR1 and CDR2: GTSNPN, SVGIG (reference sequence). The CDR3 sequence is CAWSQGQGVSTGNTIYF. For the CDR3, the DNA is TGTGCCTGGAGTCAGGGACAGGGAGTTAGTACTGGAAACACCATATATTTT.

The V call is TRBV30, the J call TRBJ1-1; 9 bases are a match to TRBD1. V shed 4 bases and J 11 bases; nucleotides not matched to a gene: 8. The CDR3 extends over 12 amino acids. Germline loops: CDR1 GTSNPN, CDR2 SVGIG (reference sequence). The CDR3 reads CAWIRTGEGAFF. DNA for the CDR3: TGTGCCTGGATCCGGACAGGGGAGGGGGCTTTCTTT.

This sequence joins TRBV13 and TRBJ2-1, with 12 positions matching TRBD2. J gave up 4 bases and V 5 bases, and 3 bases lay outside the gene matches. The CDR3 totals 15 residues. Germline V lookup: CDR1 PRHDT, CDR2 FYEKMQ (reference sequence). CDR3 residues: CASSLTSGGYNEQFF. The CDR3 nucleotides read TGTGCCAGCAGCCTGACTAGCGGGGGTTACAATGAGCAGTTCTTC.

The genes are TRBV6-4 and TRBJ2-3, with D tentatively TRBD2 (6 bases). Germline CDR1 and CDR2: MRHNA and SNTAGT. The CDR3 is made up of 15 amino acids. Trimming removed 3 bases at V and 4 bases at J, with 14 bases between. The CDR3 sequence: CASSEDGEAADTQYF. DNA for the CDR3: TGTGCCAGCAGTGAAGATGGGGAGGCCGCAGATACGCAGTATTTT.

The V and J genes are TRBV18 and TRBJ2-5; maybe TRBD1 (5 bases). From germline, CDR1 is KGHSH and CDR2 LQKENI. V was trimmed by 1 base and J by 2 bases, leaving 8 bases between them. There are 14 residues in the CDR3. CDR3 loop: CASSPQAGQETQYF. In nucleotides, the CDR3 is TGTGCCAGCTCACCACAGGCAGGGCAAGAGACCCAGTACTTC.